Following are 12 T cell receptor beta chains from one sample sequenced in a study of PD-1 blockade in classical Hodgkin lymphoma. After autologous stem cell transplantation all patients relapsed, and prior brentuximab vedotin exposure differed between cohorts. The method was immunoSEQ multiplex PCR; TCRdb's version includes in-frame clones alone and lacks a portion of them. The sample records fewer than 90,000 clones, roughly 91% being singletons. The sample consisted of peripheral blood mononuclear cells (PBMCs), taken at baseline. Every receptor here comes from a human donor with classical Hodgkin lymphoma.

The chain links TRBV28 to TRBJ2-7, with 7 bases that match TRBD1. Trimming removed 6 bases from V and 3 bases from J; junction bases left unmatched: 5. Germline loops: CDR1 MDHEN, CDR2 SYDVKM. This CDR3 comprises 13 residues. CDR3 nucleotides: TGTGCCAGCAGCTGGGGACAGATCTACGAGCAGTACTTC. Translation: CASSWGQIYEQYF.

The chain combines TRBV4-2 with TRBJ2-7, with D tentatively TRBD1 (5 bases). V was cut by 4 bases and J by 4 bases, with 17 bases left in between. CDR1 LGHNA and CDR2 YNFKEQ come from the germline V gene. The CDR3 covers 15 residues. The CDR3 DNA follows: TGTGCCAGCAGCCCGGTGGGGCAGGGAATTTACGAGCAGTACTTC. It codes for CASSPVGQGIYEQYF.

The genes are TRBV19 and TRBJ1-1; 11 bases match TRBD1. Germline loops: CDR1 LNHDA, CDR2 SQIVND (reference sequence). V lost 4 bases, J lost 7 bases, and 8 bases stayed unmatched. The CDR3 has 15 amino acids. CDR3 sequence: CASSKTDRGLSEAFF. As DNA, the CDR3 is TGTGCCAGTAGTAAGACGGACAGGGGGCTTAGTGAAGCTTTCTTT.

The gene calls are TRBV30 and TRBJ1-2; 7 positions agree with TRBD1. CDR1 is GTSNPN, CDR2 SVGIG, per germline (reference sequence). This CDR3 is 18 amino acids long. V lost 4 bases and J lost 0; bases outside the gene matches: 17. As DNA, the CDR3 is TGTGCCTGGACCGGCCGCGCAGGAGGGGGCAAAGCTAACTATGGCTACACCTTC. Protein sequence: CAWTGRAGGGKANYGYTF.

Only one count was recorded for this clone. The chain carries TRBV27 and TRBJ2-3; 9 bases are a match to TRBD2. Germline CDR1 and CDR2: MNHEY and SMNVEV (reference sequence). The CDR3 sequence is 16 residues long. V lost 5 bases, J lost 0 bases, and 6 bases stayed unmatched. The CDR3 here is CASSPSGGLSTDTQYF. CDR3 coding DNA: TGTGCCAGCAGTCCGAGCGGGGGGCTTAGCACAGATACGCAGTATTTT.

This chain links TRBV29-1 with TRBJ1-2; D is unresolved. Trimming removed 0 bases from V and 7 bases from J, with 3 bases in between. This CDR3 comprises 10 residues. CDR1 is SQVTM and CDR2 is ANQGSEA in the germline V gene. CDR3 amino acids: CSVEEGGYTF. CDR3 coding DNA: TGCAGCGTTGAAGAGGGTGGCTACACCTTC. Looking up the rest from reference TRBV29-1 and TRBJ1-2 gives the full variable domain: SAVISQKPSRDICQRGTSLTIQCQVDSQVTMMFWYRQQPGQSLTLIATANQGSEATYESGFVIDKFPISRPNLTFSTLTVSNMSPEDSSIYLCSVEEGGYTFGSGTRLTVV.

J is TRBJ1-1 and V is TRBV7-9, with TRBD1 matching over 11 bases. This CDR3 contains 17 residues. V gave up 5 bases and J gave up 2 bases; unmatched junction bases: 10. CDR1 is SEHNR, CDR2 FQNEAQ, per germline (reference sequence). The CDR3 sequence is CASSLPGQGVKNTEAFF. The DNA for the CDR3 is TGTGCCAGCAGCCTGCCGGGACAGGGGGTGAAAAACACTGAAGCTTTCTTT.

This clone appeared a single time. V and J are TRBV4-3 and TRBJ2-1; 8 bases are shared with TRBD2. Germline CDR1 LGHNA, CDR2 YSLEER. V was pared by 4 bases and J by 8 bases, with 13 bases of the junction left unmatched. The CDR3 is 16 residues long. The DNA of the CDR3 is TGCGCCAGCAGCCCAGTAGGTCCAGCGGGAGCCTATGAGCAGTTCTTC. The encoded protein is CASSPVGPAGAYEQFF.

This clone appeared a single time. V usage is TRBV27 and J usage is TRBJ2-3; D perhaps matches TRBD1 (6 bases). The CDR3 consists of 15 residues. V lost 4 bases and J 8 bases, leaving 19 bases between the germline ends. Germline values: CDR1 MNHEY, CDR2 SMNVEV (reference sequence). CDR3 sequence: CASSSQGPSLGTQYF. CDR3 nucleotides: TGTGCCAGCAGTTCACAGGGCCCCAGCCTGGGTACGCAGTATTTT.

The J gene is TRBJ2-5, the V gene TRBV7-3; TRBD2 agrees at 7 bases. V lost 5 bases and J lost 1; bases outside the gene matches: 4. The CDR3 spans 14 residues. Germline CDR1 reads SGHTA; CDR2 reads FQGTGA. The CDR3 reads CASSRGLVQETQYF. Written as DNA, the CDR3 is TGTGCCAGCAGCCGCGGACTAGTCCAAGAGACCCAGTACTTC. The complete variable domain, with remaining parts taken from reference TRBV7-3 and TRBJ2-5, reads GAGVSQTPSNKVTEKGKYVELRCDPISGHTALYWYRQSLGQGPEFLIYFQGTGAADDSGLPNDRFFAVRPEGSVSTLKIQRTERGDSAVYLCASSRGLVQETQYFGPGTRLLVL.

V usage is TRBV5-4 and J usage is TRBJ2-1, with D unclear. CDR1 SGHNT and CDR2 YYREEE come from the germline V gene (reference sequence). Deletions cut 0 bases from V and 10 bases from J, with 23 bases between. CDR3 size: 17 residues. The CDR3 DNA sequence: TGTGCCAGCAGCTTGGATGGGCCTAAGTGGGTTTATGGAGAGCAGTTCTTC. Translated, it gives CASSLDGPKWVYGEQFF.

DNA for the CDR3: TGTGCCAGCTCACCTAGACCGCAGGCCTACGAGCAGTACTTC. Protein sequence: CASSPRPQAYEQYF. V is TRBV18 and J is TRBJ2-7; D is uncertain. Germline CDR1 and CDR2: KGHSH and LQKENI. V gave up 3 bases and J gave up 2 bases, with 11 bases separating them. This CDR3 has 14 residues.